This note documents a single T cell receptor beta chain sequence. The antigen is not known. The PCR was carried out with 60 Vbeta primers and 13 Jbeta primers. The table came from immunoSEQ multiplex PCR; TCRdb's copy has only in-frame clones and leaves some out. The sample contains over 100,000 clones, about 74% of which appear only once. Germline V gives CDR1 MNHEY, CDR2 SVGAGI. With 5 bases removed from V and 8 bases from J, the gap between germline ends came to 16 bases. The CDR3 sequence is 14 residues long. This sample was included in a study of cytomegalovirus exposure and HLA in healthy donors. Findings and limits, study-wide: Most TCRs appeared rarely, but some public TCRs recurred in many donors. In an earlier analysis, about 87% or about 30%: the productive usage of most TCR beta V segments.

The origin of this receptor is a male donor in good health and CMV-seronegative. The sample taken for sequencing was PBMCs. V usage is TRBV6-5 and J usage is TRBJ2-1; D is possibly TRBD2 (7 bases). CDR3: CASSSRGANDEQFF. CDR3 bases: TGTGCCAGCAGTAGCCGGGGGGCCAACGATGAGCAGTTCTTC.